Included here is one TCR beta chain sequence, with context. The data originate from a study of cytomegalovirus exposure and HLA in healthy donors. Trimming removed 4 bases at V and 0 bases at J, with 12 bases between. Germline CDR1 reads SGHDT; CDR2 reads YYEEEE. There are 15 residues in the CDR3. The PCR used 60 Vbeta and 13 Jbeta primers. The protocol was immunoSEQ multiplex PCR, while the TCRdb copy is restricted to in-frame clones and leaves out a portion. Among approximately 160,000 clones listed, 82% were seen once. Sequencing was done on a sample of PBMCs. This chain connects TRBV5-6 to TRBJ2-3; possibly TRBD2 for D (5 bases). The clonotype was recovered from a girl aged 2 to 10 in good health and CMV-seropositive. CDR3 loop: CASSRGLKSTDTQYF. The CDR3 DNA is TGTGCCAGCAGCCGCGGGCTCAAAAGCACAGATACGCAGTATTTT.